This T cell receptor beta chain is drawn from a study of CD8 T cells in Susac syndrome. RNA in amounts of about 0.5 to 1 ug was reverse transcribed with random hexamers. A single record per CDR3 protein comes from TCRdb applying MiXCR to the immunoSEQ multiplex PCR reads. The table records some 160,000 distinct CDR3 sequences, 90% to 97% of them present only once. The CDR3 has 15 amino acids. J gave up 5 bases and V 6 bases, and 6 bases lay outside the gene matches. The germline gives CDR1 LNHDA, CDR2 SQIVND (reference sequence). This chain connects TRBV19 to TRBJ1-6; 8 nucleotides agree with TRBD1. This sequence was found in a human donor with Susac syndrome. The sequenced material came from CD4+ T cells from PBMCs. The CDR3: CASRPTGVNNSPLHF. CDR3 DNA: TGTGCCAGTAGACCGACAGGGGTGAATAATTCACCCCTCCACTTT.